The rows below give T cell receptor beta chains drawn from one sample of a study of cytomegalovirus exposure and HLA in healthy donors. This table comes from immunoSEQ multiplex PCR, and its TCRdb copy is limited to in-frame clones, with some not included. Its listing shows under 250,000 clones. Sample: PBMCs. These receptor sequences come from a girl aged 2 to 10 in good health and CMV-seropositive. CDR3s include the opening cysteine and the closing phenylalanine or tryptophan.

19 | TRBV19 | CASSMGSGNPVSLYNEQFF
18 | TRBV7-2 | CASSGLAGGRAQYNEQFF
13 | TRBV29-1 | CSVLDRGNTEAFF
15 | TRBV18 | CASSPIGYLRETQYF
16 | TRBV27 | CASSLISGGHTDTQYF
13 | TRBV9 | CASSVGTYSEQYF
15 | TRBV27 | CASSLFLASSGELFF
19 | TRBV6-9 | CASRQGPYRGVGYNQPQHF
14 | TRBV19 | CASSITDSSTEAFF
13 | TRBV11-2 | CASSFGGTDTQYF
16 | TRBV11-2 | CASSFGLGTRAEKLFF
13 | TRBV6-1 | CASRYGENYGYTF
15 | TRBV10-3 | CAISPLGQGNTEAFF
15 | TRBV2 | CASNLAGGTTDTQYF
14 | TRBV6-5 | CASRRTGANNEQFF
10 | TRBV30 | CAPGTDTQYF
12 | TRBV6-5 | CATSRGNQPQHF
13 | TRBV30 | CAWNRAPGQPQHF
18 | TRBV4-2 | CASSHQSPTSGRANEQFF
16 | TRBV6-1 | CASSEGPAASYNEQFF
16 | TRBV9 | CASSAFPLAGRETQYF
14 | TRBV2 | CASSDGTANEKLFF
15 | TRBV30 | CAWSGTSGTTDTQYF
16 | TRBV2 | CASSPTGSSYNSPLHF
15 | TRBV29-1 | CSVAPQQGMNTEAFF
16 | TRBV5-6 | CASSFRGVGYNNEQFF
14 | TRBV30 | CAWSVFERDTEAFF
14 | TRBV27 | CASSLGRGVYEQYF
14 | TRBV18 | CASSPPGQDYEQYF
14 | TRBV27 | CASSPGQGYYEQYF
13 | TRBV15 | CATSSDRNTEAFF
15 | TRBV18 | CASSPYEISNTEAFF
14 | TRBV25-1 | CASSDRRMNTEAFF
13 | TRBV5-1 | CASSYSSGGEQYF
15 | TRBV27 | CASSLGTGGYNEQFF
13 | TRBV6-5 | CASSLAEQYEQYF
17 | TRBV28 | CASSDRLETAANYGYTF
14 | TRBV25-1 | CASSEQGTTDTQYF
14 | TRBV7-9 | CASSFFPREETQYF
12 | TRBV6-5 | CASRADAYEQYF
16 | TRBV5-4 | CASSLDGTSSYNEQFF
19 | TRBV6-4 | CASSGYPSGKEPNTGELFF
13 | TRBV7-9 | CASSRGAGNTIYF
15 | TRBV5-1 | CASSLGTGWYTEAFF
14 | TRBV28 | CASSPWTGAYEQYF
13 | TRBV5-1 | CASMPLFTDTQYF
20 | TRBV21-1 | CASSNEVGVWAAQTTDTQYF
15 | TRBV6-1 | CASVFRDRGLRGYTF
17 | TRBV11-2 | CASSFLGLAGEKDEQYF
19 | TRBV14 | CASSQDSRQGMPSGNTIYF
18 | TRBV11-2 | CASSSHRGRPSGANVLTF